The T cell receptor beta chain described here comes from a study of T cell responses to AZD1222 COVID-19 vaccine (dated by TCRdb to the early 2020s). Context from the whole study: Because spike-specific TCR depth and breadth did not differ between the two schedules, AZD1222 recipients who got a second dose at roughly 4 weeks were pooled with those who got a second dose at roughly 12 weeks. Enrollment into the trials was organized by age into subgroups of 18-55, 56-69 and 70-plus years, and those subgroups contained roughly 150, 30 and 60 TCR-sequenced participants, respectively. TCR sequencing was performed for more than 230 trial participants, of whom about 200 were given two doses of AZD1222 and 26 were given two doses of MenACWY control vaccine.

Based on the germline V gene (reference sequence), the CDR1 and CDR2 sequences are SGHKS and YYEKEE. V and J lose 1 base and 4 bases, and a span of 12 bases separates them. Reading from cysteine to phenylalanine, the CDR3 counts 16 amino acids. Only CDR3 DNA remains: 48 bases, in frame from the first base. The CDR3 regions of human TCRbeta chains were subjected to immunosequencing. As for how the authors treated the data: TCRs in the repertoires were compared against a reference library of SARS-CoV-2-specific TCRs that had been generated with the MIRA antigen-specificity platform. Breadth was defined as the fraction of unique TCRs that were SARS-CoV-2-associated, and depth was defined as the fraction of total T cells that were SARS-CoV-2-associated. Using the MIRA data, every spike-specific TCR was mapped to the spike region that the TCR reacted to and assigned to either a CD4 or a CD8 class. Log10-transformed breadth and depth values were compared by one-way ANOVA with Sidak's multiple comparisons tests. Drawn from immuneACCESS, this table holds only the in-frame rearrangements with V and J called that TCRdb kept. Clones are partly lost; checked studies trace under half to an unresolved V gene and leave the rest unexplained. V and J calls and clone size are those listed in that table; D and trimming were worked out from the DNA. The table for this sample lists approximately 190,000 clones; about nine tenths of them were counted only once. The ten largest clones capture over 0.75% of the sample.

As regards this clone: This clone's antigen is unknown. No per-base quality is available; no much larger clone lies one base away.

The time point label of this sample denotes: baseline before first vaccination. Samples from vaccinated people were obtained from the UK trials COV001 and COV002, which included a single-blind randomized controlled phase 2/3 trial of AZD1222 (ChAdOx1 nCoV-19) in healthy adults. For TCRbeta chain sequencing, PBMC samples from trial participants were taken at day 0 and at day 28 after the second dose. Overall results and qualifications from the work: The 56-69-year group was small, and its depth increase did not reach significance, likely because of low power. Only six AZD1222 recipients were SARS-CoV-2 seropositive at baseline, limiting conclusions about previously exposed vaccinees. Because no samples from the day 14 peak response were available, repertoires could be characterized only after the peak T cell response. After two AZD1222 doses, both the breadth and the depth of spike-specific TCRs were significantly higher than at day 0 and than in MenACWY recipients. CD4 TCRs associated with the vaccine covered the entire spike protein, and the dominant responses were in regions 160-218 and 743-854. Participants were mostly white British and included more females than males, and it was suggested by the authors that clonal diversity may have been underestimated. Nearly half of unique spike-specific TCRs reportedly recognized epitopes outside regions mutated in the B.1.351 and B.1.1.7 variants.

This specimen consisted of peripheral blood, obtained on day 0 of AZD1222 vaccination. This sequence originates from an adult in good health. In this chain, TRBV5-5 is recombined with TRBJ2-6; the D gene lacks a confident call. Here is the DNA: TGTGCCAGCAGCTTGAGTCCCACGAGGGGGGCCAACGTCCTGACTTTC. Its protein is CASSLSPTRGANVLTF.